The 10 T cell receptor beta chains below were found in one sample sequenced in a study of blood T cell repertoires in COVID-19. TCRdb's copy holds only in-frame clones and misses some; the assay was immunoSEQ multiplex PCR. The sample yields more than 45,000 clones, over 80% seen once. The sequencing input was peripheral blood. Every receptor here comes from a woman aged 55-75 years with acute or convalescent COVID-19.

Written as DNA, the CDR3 is TGCAGTGCTAGTCCGACGCGGAGGTCGGGTTTTCATAATGAAAAACTGTTTTTT. It codes for CSASPTRRSGFHNEKLFF. This chain joins TRBV20-1 and TRBJ1-4; D remains unclear. Germline assignment: CDR1 DFQATT and CDR2 SNEGSKA (reference sequence). V dropped 3 bases and J dropped 4 bases, with 24 bases sitting between them. The CDR3 consists of 18 residues.

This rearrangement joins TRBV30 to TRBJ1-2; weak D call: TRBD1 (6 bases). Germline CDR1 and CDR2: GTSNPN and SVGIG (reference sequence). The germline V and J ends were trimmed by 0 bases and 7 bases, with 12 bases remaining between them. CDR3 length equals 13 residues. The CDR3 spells CAWSVQGLGGYTF. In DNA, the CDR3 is TGTGCCTGGAGTGTACAGGGCTTGGGTGGCTACACCTTC.

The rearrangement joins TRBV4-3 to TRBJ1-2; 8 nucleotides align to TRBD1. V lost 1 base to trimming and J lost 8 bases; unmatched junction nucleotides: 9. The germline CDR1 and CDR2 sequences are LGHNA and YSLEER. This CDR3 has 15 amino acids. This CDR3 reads CASSQVGQGAGGYTF. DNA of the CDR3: TGCGCCAGCAGCCAAGTAGGGCAGGGGGCTGGAGGCTACACCTTC.

The CDR3 sequence: CASSLTAGGSYEQYF. Written as DNA, the CDR3 is TGTGCCAGCAGCTTAACGGCGGGGGGGTCCTACGAGCAGTACTTC. The V call is TRBV7-2, the J call TRBJ2-7; 9 bases fit TRBD2. J lost 1 base, V lost 2 bases, and 3 bases had no gene match. Germline CDR1 is SGHTA and CDR2 is FQGNSA. The CDR3 loop spans 15 amino acids.

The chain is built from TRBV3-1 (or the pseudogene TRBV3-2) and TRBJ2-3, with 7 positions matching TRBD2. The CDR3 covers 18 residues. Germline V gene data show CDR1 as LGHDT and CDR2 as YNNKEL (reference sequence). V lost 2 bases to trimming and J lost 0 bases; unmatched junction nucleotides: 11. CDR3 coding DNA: TGTGCCAGCAGCCAATTTTCGGGGGGACCATCTAGCACAGATACGCAGTATTTT. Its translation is CASSQFSGGPSSTDTQYF.

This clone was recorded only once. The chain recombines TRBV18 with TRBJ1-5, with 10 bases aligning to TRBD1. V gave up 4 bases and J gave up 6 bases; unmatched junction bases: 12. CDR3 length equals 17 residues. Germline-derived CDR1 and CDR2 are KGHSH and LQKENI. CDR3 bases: TGTGCCAGCTCACTGTTGGGACAGGGGAGTTCTTTTCAGCCCCAGCATTTT. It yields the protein CASSLLGQGSSFQPQHF.

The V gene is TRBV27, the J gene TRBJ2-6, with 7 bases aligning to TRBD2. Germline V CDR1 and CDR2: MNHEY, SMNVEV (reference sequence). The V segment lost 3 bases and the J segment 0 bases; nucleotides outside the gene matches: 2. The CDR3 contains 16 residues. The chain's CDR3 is CASSFGGVSGANVLTF. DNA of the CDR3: TGTGCCAGCAGTTTTGGGGGGGTCTCTGGGGCCAACGTCCTGACTTTC.

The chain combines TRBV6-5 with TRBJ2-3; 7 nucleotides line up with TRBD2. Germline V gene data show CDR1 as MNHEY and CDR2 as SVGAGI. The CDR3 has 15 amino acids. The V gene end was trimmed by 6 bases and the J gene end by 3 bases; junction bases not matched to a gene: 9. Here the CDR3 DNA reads TGTGCCAGCAGCCCCCGGGGGGTACTGACAGATACGCAGTATTTT. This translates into CASSPRGVLTDTQYF.

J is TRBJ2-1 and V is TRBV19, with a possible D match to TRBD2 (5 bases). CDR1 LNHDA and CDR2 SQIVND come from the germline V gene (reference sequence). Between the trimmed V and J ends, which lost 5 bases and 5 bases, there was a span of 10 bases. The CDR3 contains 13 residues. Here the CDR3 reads CASSLTTNNEQFF. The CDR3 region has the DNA TGTGCCAGTAGTCTGACTACCAACAATGAGCAGTTCTTC. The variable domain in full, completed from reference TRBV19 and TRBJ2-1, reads DGGITQSPKYLFRKEGQNVTLSCEQNLNHDAMYWYRQDPGQGLRLIYYSQIVNDFQKGDIAEGYSVSREKKESFPLTVTSAQKNPTAFYLCASSLTTNNEQFFGPGTRLTVL.

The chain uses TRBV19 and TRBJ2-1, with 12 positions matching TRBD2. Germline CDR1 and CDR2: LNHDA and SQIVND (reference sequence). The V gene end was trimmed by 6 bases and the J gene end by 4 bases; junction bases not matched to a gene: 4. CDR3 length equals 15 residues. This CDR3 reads CASSPSGGDYNEQFF. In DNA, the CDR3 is TGTGCCAGTAGCCCTAGCGGGGGGGATTACAATGAGCAGTTCTTC.